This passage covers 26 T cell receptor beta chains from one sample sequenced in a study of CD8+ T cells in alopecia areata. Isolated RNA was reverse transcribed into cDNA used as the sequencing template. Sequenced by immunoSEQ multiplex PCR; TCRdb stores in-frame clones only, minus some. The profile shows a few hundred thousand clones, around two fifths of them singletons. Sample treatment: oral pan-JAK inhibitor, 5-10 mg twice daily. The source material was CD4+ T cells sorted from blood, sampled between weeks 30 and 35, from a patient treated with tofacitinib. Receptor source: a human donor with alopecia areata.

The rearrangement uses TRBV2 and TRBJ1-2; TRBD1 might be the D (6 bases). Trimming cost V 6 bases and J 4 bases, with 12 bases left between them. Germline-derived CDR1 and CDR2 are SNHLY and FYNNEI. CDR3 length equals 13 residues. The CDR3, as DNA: TGTGCCAGCAGGCGGGACATTTCCTATGGCTACACCTTC. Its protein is CASRRDISYGYTF.

CDR3 sequence reads: CASSLGPLGTDTQYF. The CDR3 DNA reads as TGTGCCAGCAGCTTAGGTCCCCTTGGCACAGATACGCAGTATTTT. The chain has TRBV7-9 and TRBJ2-3; no firm D call. Germline V CDR1 and CDR2: SEHNR, FQNEAQ (reference sequence). This CDR3 is built from 15 residues. Deletions cut 1 base from V and 1 base from J, with 9 bases between.

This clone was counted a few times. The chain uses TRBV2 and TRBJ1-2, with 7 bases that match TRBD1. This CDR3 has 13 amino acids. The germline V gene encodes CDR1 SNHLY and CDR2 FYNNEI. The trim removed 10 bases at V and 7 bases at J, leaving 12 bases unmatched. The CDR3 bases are TGTGCCACAGGACAGGACGACTACCTTGGCTACACCTTC. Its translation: CATGQDDYLGYTF.

The CDR3 region is CASSQRLVATQYF. CDR3 in DNA: TGTGCCAGCAGCCAACGACTAGTGGCTACGCAGTATTTT. V usage is TRBV14 and J usage is TRBJ2-3, with D tentatively TRBD2 (6 bases). The length of the CDR3 is 13 residues. Trimming pared 2 bases from V and 8 bases from J, leaving 11 bases between. Germline lookup yields CDR1 SGHDN and CDR2 FVKESK.

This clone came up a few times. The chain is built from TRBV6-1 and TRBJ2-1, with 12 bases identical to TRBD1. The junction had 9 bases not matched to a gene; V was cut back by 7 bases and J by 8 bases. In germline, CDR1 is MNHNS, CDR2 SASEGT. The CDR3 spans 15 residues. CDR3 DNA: TGTGCCAGCACCCCCCCCGGGACAGGGGGCCATGAGCAGTTCTTC. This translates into CASTPPGTGGHEQFF.

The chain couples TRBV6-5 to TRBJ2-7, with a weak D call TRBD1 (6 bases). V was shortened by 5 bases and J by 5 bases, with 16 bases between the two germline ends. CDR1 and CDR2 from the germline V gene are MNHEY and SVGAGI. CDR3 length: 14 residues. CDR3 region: CASSPRTVPNEQYF. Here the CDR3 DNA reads TGTGCCAGCAGTCCCAGGACAGTCCCCAACGAGCAGTACTTC.

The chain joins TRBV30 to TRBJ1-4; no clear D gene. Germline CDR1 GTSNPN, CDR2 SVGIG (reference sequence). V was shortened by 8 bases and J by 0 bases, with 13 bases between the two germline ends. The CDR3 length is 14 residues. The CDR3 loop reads CAGYSTATNEKLFF. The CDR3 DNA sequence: TGTGCCGGATACTCTACAGCAACTAATGAAAAACTGTTTTTT.

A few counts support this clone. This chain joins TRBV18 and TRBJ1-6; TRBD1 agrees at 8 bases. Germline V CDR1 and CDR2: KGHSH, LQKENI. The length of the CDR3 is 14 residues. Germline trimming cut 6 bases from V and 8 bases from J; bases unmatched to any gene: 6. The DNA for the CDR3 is TGTGCCAGCTCCCGAGGACAGGGAGATTCACCCCTCCACTTT. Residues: CASSRGQGDSPLHF.

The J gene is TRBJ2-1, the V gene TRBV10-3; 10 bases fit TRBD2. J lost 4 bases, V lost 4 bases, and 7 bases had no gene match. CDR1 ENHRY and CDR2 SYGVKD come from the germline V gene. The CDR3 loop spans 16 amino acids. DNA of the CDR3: TGTGCCATCAGTGCGCTAGCGGGAGAAGGATACAATGAGCAGTTCTTC. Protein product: CAISALAGEGYNEQFF.

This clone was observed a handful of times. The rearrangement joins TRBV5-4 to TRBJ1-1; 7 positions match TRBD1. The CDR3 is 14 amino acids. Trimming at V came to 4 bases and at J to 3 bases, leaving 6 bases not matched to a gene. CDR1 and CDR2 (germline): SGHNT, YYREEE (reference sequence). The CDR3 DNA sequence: TGTGCCAGCAGCCAAAGACAGGGACACACTGAAGCTTTCTTT. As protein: CASSQRQGHTEAFF.

The CDR3 is CASSPSVGTGGIYEQYF. The CDR3 DNA reads as TGCGCCAGCAGCCCCTCGGTCGGGACAGGGGGCATCTACGAGCAGTACTTC. The chain uses TRBV5-1 and TRBJ2-7; 12 bases are a match to TRBD1. Looked up from germline, CDR1 is SGHRS and CDR2 is YFSETQ. V gave up 4 bases and J gave up 3 bases; unmatched junction bases: 11. CDR3 length: 17 amino acids.

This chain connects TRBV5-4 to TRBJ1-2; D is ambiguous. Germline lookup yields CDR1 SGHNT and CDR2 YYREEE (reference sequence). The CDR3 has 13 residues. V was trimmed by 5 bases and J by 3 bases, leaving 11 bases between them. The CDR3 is CASSSGNYYGYTF. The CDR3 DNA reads TGTGCCAGCAGTTCGGGGAACTACTATGGCTACACCTTC. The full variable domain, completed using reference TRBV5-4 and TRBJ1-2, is ETGVTQSPTHLIKTRGQQVTLRCSSQSGHNTVSWYQQALGQGPQFIFQYYREEENGRGNFPPRFSGLQFPNYSSELNVNALELDDSALYLCASSSGNYYGYTFGSGTRLTVV.

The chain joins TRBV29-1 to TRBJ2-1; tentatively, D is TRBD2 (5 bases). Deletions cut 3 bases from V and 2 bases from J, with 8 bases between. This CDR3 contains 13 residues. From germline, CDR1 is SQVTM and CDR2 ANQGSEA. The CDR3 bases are TGCAGCGTTGAGGGAGTTGCCTACAATGAGCAGTTCTTC. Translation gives CSVEGVAYNEQFF.

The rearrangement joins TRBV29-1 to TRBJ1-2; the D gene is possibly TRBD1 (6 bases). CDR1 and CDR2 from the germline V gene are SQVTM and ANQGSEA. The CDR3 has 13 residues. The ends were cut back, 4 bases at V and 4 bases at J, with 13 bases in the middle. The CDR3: CSVVLGGLYGYTF. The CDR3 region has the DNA TGCAGCGTTGTTTTAGGGGGGCTCTATGGCTACACCTTC.

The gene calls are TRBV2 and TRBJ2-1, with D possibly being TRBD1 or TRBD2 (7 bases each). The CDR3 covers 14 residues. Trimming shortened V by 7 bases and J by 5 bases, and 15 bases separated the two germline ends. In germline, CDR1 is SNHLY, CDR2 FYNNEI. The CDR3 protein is CASTAQGGHNEQFF. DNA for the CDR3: TGTGCCAGCACCGCTCAGGGGGGGCACAATGAGCAGTTCTTC. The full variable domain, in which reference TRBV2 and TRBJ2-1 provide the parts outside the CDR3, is EPEVTQTPSHQVTQMGQEVILRCVPISNHLYFYWYRQILGQKVEFLVSFYNNEISEKSEIFDDQFSVERPDGSNFTLKIRSTKLEDSAMYFCASTAQGGHNEQFFGPGTRLTVL.

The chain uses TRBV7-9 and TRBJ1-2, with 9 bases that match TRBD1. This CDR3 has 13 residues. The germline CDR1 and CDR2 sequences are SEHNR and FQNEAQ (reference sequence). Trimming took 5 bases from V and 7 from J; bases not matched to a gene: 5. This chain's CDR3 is CASSPQGASGYTF. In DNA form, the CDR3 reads TGTGCCAGCAGCCCACAGGGGGCAAGTGGCTACACCTTC.

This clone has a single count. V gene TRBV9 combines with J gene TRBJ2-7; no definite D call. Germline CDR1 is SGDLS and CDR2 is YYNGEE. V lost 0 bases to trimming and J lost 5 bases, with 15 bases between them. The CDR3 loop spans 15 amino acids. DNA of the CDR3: TGTGCCAGCAGCGTAGCTGAAGTCCGCAGCCACGAGCAGTACTTC. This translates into CASSVAEVRSHEQYF.

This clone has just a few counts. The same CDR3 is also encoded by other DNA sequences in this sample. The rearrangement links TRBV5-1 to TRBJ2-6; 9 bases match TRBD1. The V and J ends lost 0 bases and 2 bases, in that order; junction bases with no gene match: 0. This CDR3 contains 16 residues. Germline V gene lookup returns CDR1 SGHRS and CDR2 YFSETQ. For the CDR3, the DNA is TGCGCCAGCAGCTTGGGGACAGGGGCTGGGGCCAACGTCCTGACTTTC. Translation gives CASSLGTGAGANVLTF.

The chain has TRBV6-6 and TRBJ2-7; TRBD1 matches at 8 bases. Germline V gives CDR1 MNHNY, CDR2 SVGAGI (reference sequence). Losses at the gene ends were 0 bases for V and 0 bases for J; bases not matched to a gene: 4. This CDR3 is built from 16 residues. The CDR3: CASSYSYRGASYEQYF. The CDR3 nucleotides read TGTGCCAGCAGTTACTCCTACAGGGGGGCCTCCTACGAGCAGTACTTC.

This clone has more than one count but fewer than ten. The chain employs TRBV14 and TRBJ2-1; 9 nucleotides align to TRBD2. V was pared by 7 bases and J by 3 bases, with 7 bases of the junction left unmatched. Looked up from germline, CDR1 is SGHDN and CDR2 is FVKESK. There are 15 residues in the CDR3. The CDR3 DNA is TGTGCCAGCACCCACCCAGCGGGGGGCTACAATGAGCAGTTCTTC. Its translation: CASTHPAGGYNEQFF.

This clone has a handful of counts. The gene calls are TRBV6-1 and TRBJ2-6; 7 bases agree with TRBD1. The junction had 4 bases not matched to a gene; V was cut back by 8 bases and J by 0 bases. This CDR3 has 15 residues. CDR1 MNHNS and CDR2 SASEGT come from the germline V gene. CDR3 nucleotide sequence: TGTGCCAGCCGGACAGGCGCCTCTGGGGCCAACGTCCTGACTTTC. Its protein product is CASRTGASGANVLTF.

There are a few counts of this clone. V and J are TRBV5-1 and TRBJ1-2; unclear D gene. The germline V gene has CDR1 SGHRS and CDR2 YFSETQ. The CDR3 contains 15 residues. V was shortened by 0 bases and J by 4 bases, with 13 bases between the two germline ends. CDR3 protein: CASSLERDRTYGYTF. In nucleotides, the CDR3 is TGCGCCAGCAGCTTGGAGCGGGATCGTACCTATGGCTACACCTTC.

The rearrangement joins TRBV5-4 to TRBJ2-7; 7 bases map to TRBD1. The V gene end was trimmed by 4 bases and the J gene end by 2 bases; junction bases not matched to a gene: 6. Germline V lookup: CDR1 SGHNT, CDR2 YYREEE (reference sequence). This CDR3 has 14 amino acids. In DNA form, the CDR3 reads TGTGCCAGCAGCCCACCGGGACAGACCTACGAGCAGTACTTC. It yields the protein CASSPPGQTYEQYF.

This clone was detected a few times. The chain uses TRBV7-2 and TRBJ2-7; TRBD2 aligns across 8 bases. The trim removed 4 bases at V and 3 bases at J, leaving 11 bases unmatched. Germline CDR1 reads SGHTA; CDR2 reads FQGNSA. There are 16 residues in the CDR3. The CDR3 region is CASSSRIFGTSYEQYF. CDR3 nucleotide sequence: TGTGCCAGCAGCTCACGTATATTCGGGACTAGCTACGAGCAGTACTTC.

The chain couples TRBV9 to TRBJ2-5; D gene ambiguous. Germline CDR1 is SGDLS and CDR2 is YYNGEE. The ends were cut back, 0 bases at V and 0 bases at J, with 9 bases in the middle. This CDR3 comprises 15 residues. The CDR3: CASSVGVRHQETQYF. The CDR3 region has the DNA TGTGCCAGCAGCGTAGGGGTTAGACACCAAGAGACCCAGTACTTC.

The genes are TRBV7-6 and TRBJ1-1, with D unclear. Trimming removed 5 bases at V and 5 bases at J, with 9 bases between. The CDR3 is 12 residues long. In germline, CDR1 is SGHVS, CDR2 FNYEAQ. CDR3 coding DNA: TGTGCCAGCAGCGCCTTGGGAACTGAAGCTTTCTTT. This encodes CASSALGTEAFF. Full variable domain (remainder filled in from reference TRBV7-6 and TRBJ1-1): GAGVSQSPRYKVTKRGQDVALRCDPISGHVSLYWYRQALGQGPEFLTYFNYEAQQDKSGLPNDRFSAERPEGSISTLTIQRTEQRDSAMYRCASSALGTEAFFGQGTRLTVV.